This TCR beta chain is from a study of identical twins. Study-wide results and caveats: Reduced insertions were recorded for abundant cord blood beta clonotypes, with no such pattern in memory repertoires. Donors were not followed over many years; analysis was cross-sectional.

A few counts support this clonotype. What it recognizes is unknown. The CDR3 loop spans 15 amino acids. Trimming cost V 6 bases and J 7 bases; bases outside gene matches: 13. Germline assignment: CDR1 MGHRA and CDR2 YSYEKL. TCRdb used MiXCR to reprocess the 5' RACE reads, holding one entry per CDR3 protein. The sample yields approximately 490,000 distinct CDR3 sequences, approximately 20% seen once. This same sample was also part of a study on yellow fever vaccine responses in identical twins.

The chain uses TRBV4-1 and TRBJ2-5; 8 bases agree with TRBD2. The sequenced material came from CD4+ T cells sorted from blood. The clonotype originates from a young woman in good health. CDR3 sequence reads: CASSSSGAKEGTQYF. CDR3 DNA: TGCGCCAGCAGTAGTAGCGGGGCTAAAGAGGGGACCCAGTACTTC.